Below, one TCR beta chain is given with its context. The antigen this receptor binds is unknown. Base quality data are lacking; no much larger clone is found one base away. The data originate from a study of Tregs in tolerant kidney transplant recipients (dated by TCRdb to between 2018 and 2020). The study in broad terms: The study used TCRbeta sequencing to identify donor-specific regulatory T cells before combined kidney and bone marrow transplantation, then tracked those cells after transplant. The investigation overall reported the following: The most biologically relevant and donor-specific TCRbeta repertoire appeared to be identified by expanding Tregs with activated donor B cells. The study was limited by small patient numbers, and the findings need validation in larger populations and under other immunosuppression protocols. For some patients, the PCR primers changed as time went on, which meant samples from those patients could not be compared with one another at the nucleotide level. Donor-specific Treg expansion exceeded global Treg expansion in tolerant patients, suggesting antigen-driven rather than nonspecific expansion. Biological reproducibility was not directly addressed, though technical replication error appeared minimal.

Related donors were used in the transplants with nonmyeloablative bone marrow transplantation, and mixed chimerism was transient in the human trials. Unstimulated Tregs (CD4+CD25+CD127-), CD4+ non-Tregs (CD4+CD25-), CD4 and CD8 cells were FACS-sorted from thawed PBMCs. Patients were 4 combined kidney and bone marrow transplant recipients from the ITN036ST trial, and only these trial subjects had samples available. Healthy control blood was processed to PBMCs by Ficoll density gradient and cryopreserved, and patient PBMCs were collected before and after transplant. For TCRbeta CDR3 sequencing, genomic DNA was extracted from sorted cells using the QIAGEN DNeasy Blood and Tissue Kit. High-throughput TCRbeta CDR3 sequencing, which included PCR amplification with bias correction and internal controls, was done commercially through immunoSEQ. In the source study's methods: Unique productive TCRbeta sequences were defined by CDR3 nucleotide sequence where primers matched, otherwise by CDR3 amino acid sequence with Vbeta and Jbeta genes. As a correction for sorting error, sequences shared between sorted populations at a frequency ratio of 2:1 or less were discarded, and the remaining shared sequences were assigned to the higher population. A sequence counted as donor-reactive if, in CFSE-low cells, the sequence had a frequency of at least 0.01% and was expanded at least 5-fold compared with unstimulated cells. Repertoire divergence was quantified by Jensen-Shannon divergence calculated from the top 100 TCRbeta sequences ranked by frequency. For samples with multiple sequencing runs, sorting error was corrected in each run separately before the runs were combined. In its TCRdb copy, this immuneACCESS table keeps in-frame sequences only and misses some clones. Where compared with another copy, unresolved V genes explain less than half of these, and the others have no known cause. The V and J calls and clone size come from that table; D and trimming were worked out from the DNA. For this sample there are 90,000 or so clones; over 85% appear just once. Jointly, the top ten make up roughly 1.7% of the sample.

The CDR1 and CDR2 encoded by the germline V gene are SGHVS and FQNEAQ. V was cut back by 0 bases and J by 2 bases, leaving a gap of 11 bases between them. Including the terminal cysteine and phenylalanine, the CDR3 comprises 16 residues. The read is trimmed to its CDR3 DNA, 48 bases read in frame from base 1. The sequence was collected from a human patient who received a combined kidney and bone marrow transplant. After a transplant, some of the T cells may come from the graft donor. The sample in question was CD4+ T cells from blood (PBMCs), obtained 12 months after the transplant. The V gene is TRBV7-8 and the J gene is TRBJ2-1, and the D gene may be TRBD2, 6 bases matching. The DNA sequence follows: TGTGCCAGCAGCTTAGCGGGAGGAAGGGCCTACAATGAGCAGTTCTTC. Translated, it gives CASSLAGGRAYNEQFF. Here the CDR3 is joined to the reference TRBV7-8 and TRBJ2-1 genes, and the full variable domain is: GAGVSQSPRYKVAKRGQDVALRCDPISGHVSLFWYQQALGQGPEFLTYFQNEAQLDKSGLPSDRFFAERPEGSVSTLKIQRTQQEDSAVYLCASSLAGGRAYNEQFFGPGTRLTVL.